The entry below gives a single T cell receptor (beta chain) sequence along with its context. Seattle participants joined during active infection and were tracked over time. As originally analysed: Cell counts per sample came from amplifying reference gene primers. Repertoires were generated with immunoSEQ multiplex PCR, while TCRdb's copy carries only in-frame clones and drops some. That table furnishes V, J and clone size, whereas the DNA furnished D and trimming. The sample includes around 57,000 clones, around 87% of them seen just once. This record comes from a study of blood T cell repertoires in COVID-19. Study summary: The samples span acute and convalescent COVID-19 from the United States, Italy and Spain. PBMCs, B-cell-depleted T cells, or T cells were the source of the cDNA or gDNA that made up the material.

V was shortened by 3 bases and J by 9 bases, with 18 bases between the two germline ends. CDR1 and CDR2 (germline): KGHSH, LQKENI. The CDR3 loop spans 16 amino acids. Material for sequencing was peripheral blood. The chain carries TRBV18 and TRBJ1-6; D is unresolved. The TCR originated in a woman over 75 with COVID-19, enrolled during active disease. The CDR3 sequence is CASSPSLGGTSSPLHF. DNA for the CDR3: TGTGCCAGCTCACCTTCCCTTGGAGGAACTAGTTCACCCCTCCACTTT.